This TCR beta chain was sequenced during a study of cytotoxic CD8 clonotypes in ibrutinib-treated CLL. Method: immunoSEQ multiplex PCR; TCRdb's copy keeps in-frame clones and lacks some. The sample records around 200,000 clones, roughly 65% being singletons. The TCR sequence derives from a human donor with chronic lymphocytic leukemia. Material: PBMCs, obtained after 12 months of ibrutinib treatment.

CDR3 sequence reads: CASSSPDTYTEAFF. The DNA of the CDR3 is TGTGCCAGCAGCTCCCCGGACACCTACACTGAAGCTTTCTTT. The chain links TRBV5-6 to TRBJ1-1; D may be TRBD1 (5 bases). Germline CDR1 is SGHDT and CDR2 is YYEEEE. The ends were cut back, 3 bases at V and 3 bases at J, with 12 bases in the middle. This CDR3 is built from 14 residues.